The rows below give T cell receptor beta chains drawn from one sample of a study of HIV-infected children after antiretroviral therapy interruption. TCRdb independently ran MiXCR on the 3' RACE reads; one entry per CDR3 protein. The table has about 89,000 distinct CDR3 sequences, about 6.3% seen once. The sequenced sample was CD45RA+ CD4+ T cells from PBMCs, pooled from several time points, obtained from a donor given antiretroviral therapy, either interrupted or continuous. These receptors were obtained from a pool of human donors with HIV. Both conserved end residues are part of each CDR3. A D gene is named only where the DNA matches it firmly. Size is stated for part of the rows, as once, few or many counts, or as a class when the clone is expanded.

TRBJ2-7 | many | TRBV7-9 | TRBD1 | CASSWVRGRAYEQYF | TGTGCCAGCAGCTGGGTCAGGGGGCGCGCCTACGAGCAGTACTTC
TRBJ2-1 | many | TRBV11-2 | . | CASSLDQWDEQFF | TGTGCCAGCAGCTTAGATCAATGGGACGAGCAGTTCTTC
TRBJ1-5 | many | TRBV12-5 | . | CASGLGHRQPQHF | TGTGCTAGTGGTTTGGGGCATAGGCAGCCCCAGCATTTT
TRBJ1-2 | . | TRBV3-1 | . | CASSHAEPGLYYGYTF | TGTGCCAGCAGCCACGCTGAACCGGGACTATACTATGGCTACACCTTC
TRBJ1-5 | once | TRBV5-1 | . | CASRSGKMGSAQHF | TGCGCCAGCCGTTCTGGGAAGATGGGAAGTGCTCAGCATTTT
TRBJ1-3 | . | TRBV20-1 | . | CSARETSGNTIYF | TGCAGTGCTAGAGAGACTTCTGGAAACACCATATATTTT
TRBJ2-1 | . | TRBV23-1 | . | CATVSDEQFF | TGCGCTACTGTATCGGATGAGCAGTTCTTC
TRBJ2-6 | few | TRBV5-1 | TRBD1 | CASSVRTGPWGSGANVLTF | TGCGCCAGCAGCGTAAGGACAGGCCCCTGGGGCTCTGGGGCCAACGTCCTGACTTTC
TRBJ1-2 | many | TRBV28 | . | CASSSHTSPGYYTF | TGTGCCAGCAGCAGTCACACGTCGCCAGGGTACTACACCTTC
TRBJ2-3 | many | TRBV4-1 | TRBD2 | CASSQGLAEDTQYF | TGCGCCAGCAGCCAAGGGCTAGCGGAAGATACGCAGTATTTT
TRBJ2-1 | many | TRBV27 | TRBD1 | CASNQDRARNEQFF | TGTGCCAGCAACCAAGACAGGGCCCGTAATGAGCAGTTCTTC
TRBJ1-2 | many | TRBV14 | . | CASSLSRQTYGYTF | TGTGCCAGCAGCCTTTCCCGACAGACCTATGGCTACACCTTC
TRBJ1-4 | . | TRBV5-6 | . | CASSLGKQFNEKLFF | TGTGCCAGCAGCTTGGGGAAACAGTTCAATGAAAAACTGTTTTTT
TRBJ2-4 | . | TRBV19 | . | CASSIQVANIQYF | TGTGCCAGTAGTATCCAGGTTGCAAACATTCAGTACTTC
TRBJ2-2 | many | TRBV14 | . | CASSQVHTGELFF | TGTGCCAGCAGCCAGGTCCACACCGGGGAGCTGTTTTTT
TRBJ2-5 | many | TRBV7-2 | . | CASSLALGWGTLETQYF | TGTGCCAGCAGCTTAGCGCTCGGATGGGGAACTCTGGAGACCCAGTACTTC
TRBJ1-1 | many | TRBV29-1 | . | CSVGRGGPDTEAFF | TGCAGCGTTGGACGGGGGGGACCGGACACTGAAGCTTTCTTT
TRBJ1-3 | . | TRBV5-5 | TRBD1 | CVSSLTRTGSGNTIYF | TGTGTCAGCAGCTTGACAAGGACAGGGTCCGGAAACACCATATATTTT
TRBJ1-1 | . | TRBV11-2 | TRBD1 | CASSLGTGGDRSNTEAFF | TGTGCCAGCAGCTTAGGGACAGGAGGTGATCGGTCGAACACTGAAGCTTTCTTT
TRBJ1-2 | . | TRBV19 | . | CACAEAGAGYTF | TGTGCCTGTGCCGAGGCGGGGGCTGGCTACACCTTC
TRBJ1-2 | many | TRBV6-5 | . | CASSRDQVANYGYTF | TGTGCCAGCAGTCGAGACCAAGTAGCTAACTATGGCTACACCTTC
TRBJ2-7 | . | TRBV5-8 | . | CASSLQHGNDYEQYF | TGTGCCAGCAGCCTACAACACGGCAACGACTACGAGCAGTACTTC
TRBJ2-1 | many | TRBV5-1 | TRBD2 | CASSLTVSRAGFGNEQFF | TGCGCCAGCAGCTTGACTGTCAGTAGAGCGGGGTTCGGCAATGAGCAGTTCTTC
TRBJ1-5 | few | TRBV20-1 | . | CSASRGDSNQPQHF | TGCAGTGCTAGTAGAGGGGATAGCAATCAGCCCCAGCATTTT
TRBJ2-1 | many | TRBV12-3/TRBV12-4 | TRBD2 | CASSPPGLAGLNEQFF | TGTGCCAGCAGTCCTCCGGGACTAGCGGGCCTCAATGAGCAGTTCTTC
TRBJ2-7 | many | TRBV4-1 | . | CASSQPGTYEQYF | TGCGCCAGCAGCCAACCAGGAACCTACGAGCAGTACTTC
TRBJ1-1 | many | TRBV5-4 | . | CASSLAPWSTEAFF | TGTGCCAGCAGCTTGGCCCCCTGGTCTACTGAAGCTTTCTTT
TRBJ1-3 | medium-sized | TRBV3-1 | . | CASSYKNTIYF | TGTGCCAGCAGCTACAAAAACACCATATATTTT
TRBJ2-3 | few | TRBV6-5 | TRBD2 | CASSYAGGVTDTQYF | TGTGCCAGCAGTTACGCGGGGGGGGTTACAGATACGCAGTATTTT
TRBJ2-5 | many | TRBV10-1 | . | CASSAGASAGRQETQYF | TGCGCCAGCAGTGCTGGCGCATCAGCAGGACGCCAAGAGACCCAGTACTTC
TRBJ2-6 | few | TRBV5-1 | . | CASSLAWTGSSGANVLTF | TGCGCCAGCAGCTTGGCCTGGACGGGGAGCTCTGGGGCCAACGTCCTGACTTTC
TRBJ2-5 | many | TRBV15 | TRBD2 | CAVGSGATWETQYF | TGTGCCGTAGGTAGCGGGGCCACATGGGAGACCCAGTACTTC
TRBJ1-5 | few | TRBV3-1 | . | CASSQDTGPNQPQHF | TGTGCCAGCAGCCAAGACACAGGCCCCAATCAGCCCCAGCATTTT
TRBJ1-6 | few | TRBV5-1 | . | CASSRTENLPLHF | TGCGCCAGCAGCAGGACAGAAAATTTACCCCTCCACTTT
TRBJ2-7 | many | TRBV6-5 | . | CASSYSGRVGYEQYF | TGTGCCAGCAGTTACTCTGGCAGGGTAGGCTACGAGCAGTACTTC
TRBJ2-7 | many | TRBV13 | TRBD1 | CASSPRQGDSYEQYF | TGTGCCAGCAGCCCCAGACAGGGGGACTCCTACGAGCAGTACTTC
TRBJ1-5 | . | TRBV7-8 | TRBD1 | CASSFDRVGDQPQHF | TGTGCCAGCAGCTTCGACAGGGTAGGAGATCAGCCCCAGCATTTT
TRBJ2-2 | few | TRBV29-1 | . | CSVAGNRGTGELFF | TGCAGCGTAGCCGGGAACCGCGGGACCGGGGAGCTGTTTTTT
TRBJ1-5 | . | TRBV10-3 | . | CAISESEGSQPQHF | TGTGCCATCAGTGAGTCGGAGGGTTCACAGCCCCAGCATTTT
TRBJ1-1 | many | TRBV7-9 | . | CASSLGGMAFF | TGTGCCAGCAGCTTGGGGGGGATGGCTTTCTTT
TRBJ2-7 | many | TRBV19 | . | CATQDPYEQYF | TGTGCCACCCAGGACCCCTACGAGCAGTACTTC
TRBJ2-3 | . | TRBV20-1 | . | CSAIGLRLPQYF | TGCAGTGCAATCGGACTCCGTTTACCGCAGTATTTT
TRBJ2-1 | many | TRBV6-1 | TRBD2 | CASRWTSGSNYNEQFF | TGTGCCAGCAGGTGGACTAGCGGGAGTAACTACAATGAGCAGTTCTTC
TRBJ2-5 | many | TRBV5-6 | . | CASSLGAGQETQYF | TGTGCCAGCAGCTTGGGTGCAGGGCAAGAGACCCAGTACTTC
TRBJ1-1 | once | TRBV11-2 | . | CPSSFQNTEAFF | TGTCCCAGTAGCTTCCAGAACACTGAAGCTTTCTTT
TRBJ2-7 | many | TRBV24-1 | . | CATSDLNRELEQYF | TGTGCCACCAGTGACTTAAACAGGGAACTCGAGCAGTACTTC
TRBJ1-5 | . | TRBV19 | . | CASSILSIRNNQPQHF | TGTGCCAGTAGTATATTGAGCATTAGGAACAATCAGCCCCAGCATTTT
TRBJ1-6 | few | TRBV2 | . | CASTPAGDSPLHF | TGTGCCAGCACCCCGGCCGGGGACTCACCCCTCCACTTT
TRBJ2-1 | . | TRBV20-1 | TRBD1 | CSAPKQGSYNEQFF | TGCAGTGCCCCCAAACAGGGGTCCTACAATGAGCAGTTCTTC
TRBJ2-5 | . | TRBV6-1 | . | CASSEATGLGGTQYF | TGTGCCAGCAGTGAAGCGACTGGGCTCGGGGGGACCCAGTACTTC
TRBJ2-3 | many | TRBV6-1 | . | CASSERRVGASDTQYF | TGTGCCAGCAGTGAAAGACGGGTGGGGGCCTCAGATACGCAGTATTTT
TRBJ1-1 | many | TRBV23-1 | . | CASSQPRTNTEAFF | TGCGCCAGCAGTCAGCCCCGGACAAACACTGAAGCTTTCTTT
TRBJ2-7 | many | TRBV5-1 | . | CASTHEGRRREQYF | TGCGCCAGCACCCACGAAGGGCGGAGGAGGGAGCAGTACTTC
TRBJ2-3 | few | TRBV9 | . | CASSVAVRRGTDTQYF | TGTGCCAGCAGCGTAGCAGTCAGACGGGGCACAGATACGCAGTATTTT
TRBJ1-1 | . | TRBV4-2 | . | CASSPERQRNTEAFF | TGTGCCAGCAGCCCCGAGAGGCAGAGGAACACTGAAGCTTTCTTT
TRBJ2-7 | many | TRBV10-3 | TRBD2 | CAISATGGTQSNEQYF | TGTGCCATCAGTGCCACCGGGGGGACCCAATCAAACGAGCAGTACTTC
TRBJ1-1 | few | TRBV14 | . | CASSQVQESLAFF | TGTGCCAGCAGCCAAGTCCAGGAATCATTAGCTTTCTTT
TRBJ1-1 | many | TRBV10-3 | . | CAISGQGSREGAFF | TGTGCCATCAGTGGTCAGGGTTCGCGCGAAGGAGCTTTCTTT
TRBJ1-5 | many | TRBV18 | TRBD1 | CASSPDRGLEPQHF | TGTGCCAGCTCACCAGACAGGGGGCTGGAGCCCCAGCATTTT